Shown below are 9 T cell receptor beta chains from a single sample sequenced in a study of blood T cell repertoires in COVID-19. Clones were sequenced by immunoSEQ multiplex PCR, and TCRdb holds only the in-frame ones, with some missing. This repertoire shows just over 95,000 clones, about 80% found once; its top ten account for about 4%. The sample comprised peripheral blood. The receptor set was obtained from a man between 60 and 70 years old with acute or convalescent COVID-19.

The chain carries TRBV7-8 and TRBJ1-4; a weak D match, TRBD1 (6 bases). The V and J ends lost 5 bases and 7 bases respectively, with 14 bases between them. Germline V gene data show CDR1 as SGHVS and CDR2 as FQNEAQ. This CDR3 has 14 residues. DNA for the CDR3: TGTGCCAGCAGCCGAGGGGGGGGTGGTGAAAAACTGTTTTTT. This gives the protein CASSRGGGGEKLFF.

CDR3 amino acids: CASSLGSGGARETQYF. CDR3 nucleotide sequence: TGTGCCAGCAGCTTAGGAAGCGGGGGGGCCCGGGAGACCCAGTACTTC. The chain couples TRBV11-3 to TRBJ2-5; 10 positions agree with TRBD2. Unmatched junction bases numbered 7, after V lost 1 base and J lost 5 bases. This CDR3 has 16 residues. Germline V gives CDR1 SGHNT, CDR2 YENEEA.

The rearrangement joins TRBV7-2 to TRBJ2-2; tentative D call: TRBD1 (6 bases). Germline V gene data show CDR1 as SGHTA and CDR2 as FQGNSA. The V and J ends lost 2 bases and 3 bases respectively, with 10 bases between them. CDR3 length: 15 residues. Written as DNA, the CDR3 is TGTGCCAGCAGCTTATGGGGGCGCGACACCGGGGAGCTGTTTTTT. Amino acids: CASSLWGRDTGELFF.

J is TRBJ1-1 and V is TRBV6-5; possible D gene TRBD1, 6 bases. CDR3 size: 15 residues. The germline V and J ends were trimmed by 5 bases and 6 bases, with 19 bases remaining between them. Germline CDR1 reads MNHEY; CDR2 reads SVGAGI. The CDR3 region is CASSTTQGFVAEAFF. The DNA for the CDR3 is TGTGCCAGCAGTACAACTCAGGGGTTCGTTGCTGAAGCTTTCTTT.

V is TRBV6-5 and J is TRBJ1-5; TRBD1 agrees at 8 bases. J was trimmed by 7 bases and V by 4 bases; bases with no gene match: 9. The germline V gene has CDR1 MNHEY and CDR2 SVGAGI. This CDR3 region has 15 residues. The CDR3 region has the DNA TGTGCCAGCAGTTCCGCAGGGGGCGAAAGGCAGCCCCAGCATTTT. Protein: CASSSAGGERQPQHF.

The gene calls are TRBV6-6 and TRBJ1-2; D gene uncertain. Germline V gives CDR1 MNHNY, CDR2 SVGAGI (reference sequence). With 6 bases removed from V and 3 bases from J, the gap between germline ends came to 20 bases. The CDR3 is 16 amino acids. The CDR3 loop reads CASSPYPGSKDYGYTF. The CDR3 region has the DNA TGTGCCAGCAGCCCGTATCCCGGGTCAAAGGACTATGGCTACACCTTC.

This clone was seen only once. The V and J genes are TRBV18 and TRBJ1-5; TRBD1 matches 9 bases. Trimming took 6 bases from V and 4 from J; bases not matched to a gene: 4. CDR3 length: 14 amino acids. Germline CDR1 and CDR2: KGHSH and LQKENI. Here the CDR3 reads CASSDGTGNQPQHF. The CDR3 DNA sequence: TGTGCCAGCTCGGATGGGACAGGGAATCAGCCCCAGCATTTT.

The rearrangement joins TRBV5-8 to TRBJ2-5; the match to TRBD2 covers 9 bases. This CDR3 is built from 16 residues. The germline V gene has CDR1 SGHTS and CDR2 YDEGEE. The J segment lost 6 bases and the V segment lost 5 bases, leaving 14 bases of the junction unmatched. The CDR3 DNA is TGTGCCAGCAGATGGGGCTCGCGGGGGGGCCCGCAGACCCAGTACTTC. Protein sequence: CASRWGSRGGPQTQYF.

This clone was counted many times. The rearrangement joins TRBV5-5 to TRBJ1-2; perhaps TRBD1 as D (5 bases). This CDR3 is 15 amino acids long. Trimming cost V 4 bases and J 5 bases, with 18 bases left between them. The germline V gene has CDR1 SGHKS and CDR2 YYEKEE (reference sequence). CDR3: CASSPELTDSYGYTF. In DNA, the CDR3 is TGTGCCAGCAGCCCAGAGCTGACAGATTCTTATGGCTACACCTTC.